This T cell receptor (beta chain) was observed in a study of shared clonotypes between healthy human individuals. At the level of the study: Each donor had three CD4 naive, three CD4 memory, two CD8 naive and one CD8 memory plate.

This clone was seen a single time. This table comes from immunoSEQ multiplex PCR, and its TCRdb copy is limited to in-frame clones, with some not included. The top ten clones hold approximately 0.057% of a sample with roughly 650,000 clones, less than 98% of them seen once. V lost 6 bases, J lost 6 bases, and 5 bases stayed unmatched. The CDR3 loop spans 13 amino acids. The germline V gene encodes CDR1 SNHLY and CDR2 FYNNEI. What was sequenced was naive CD4+ T cells sorted from blood. Specified subset: CD45RA+ positively selected. The sequence came from a woman in her thirties in good health. The rearrangement uses TRBV2 and TRBJ2-7, with 10 positions matching TRBD2. The CDR3 is CASRPSGRGEQYF. CDR3 nucleotides: TGTGCCAGCAGGCCTAGCGGGAGAGGCGAGCAGTACTTC.